The T cell receptor beta chain under discussion was sequenced for a study of Ad26.COV2.S vaccination and SARS-CoV-2 variants (dated by TCRdb to the early 2020s). Looking at the study overall: Donors in the vaccine arm were drawn from COV1001, a multicentre, randomized, double-blind, placebo-controlled phase I-IIa trial testing Ad26.COV2.S in healthy adults. Ad26.COV2.S was given intramuscularly at 5x10^10 or 1x10^11 viral particles, as a single shot or as two shots 56 days apart. The specificity and breadth of SARS-CoV-2-reactive T cell receptors after Ad26.COV2.S vaccination were assessed by TCRbeta repertoire sequencing. The TCR-sequenced set comprised about 32 samples: around 20 Ad26.COV2.S vaccine recipients, 5 placebo recipients and 8 SARS-CoV-2 convalescent individuals. Trial participants were randomized into five groups of five, in which low-dose or high-dose Ad26.COV2.S was given once or twice, or placebo was given on both occasions. Investigators remained blinded to trial group allocation during experiments and outcome assessment.

Overall study outcomes, separate from this receptor: After vaccination, substantial breadth of spike-specific CD8+ and CD4+ T cell responses was reported. Comparing responses between vaccine doses or regimens was not something the study was powered to do. According to the authors, total T cell responses may have been underestimated by the TCR breadth and depth analyses. Spike-specific TCR breadth was higher in Ad26.COV2.S recipients than in placebo recipients (P = 0.0014). Vaccine and placebo recipients had comparable non-spike TCR breadth, which fits with the vaccine containing only spike.

TCRbeta CDR3 regions were sequenced with the immunoSEQ Assay. After extraction, genomic DNA underwent amplification by bias-controlled multiplex PCR, followed by high-throughput sequencing. The authors' analysis ran thus. To quantify the absolute abundance of every unique TCRbeta CDR3 region, sequences were collapsed and filtered. T cell fraction was estimated by normalizing TCRbeta template counts to usable DNA, which was measured by amplifying reference genes present in all nucleated cells. Repertoire TCRs were annotated as SARS-CoV-2-specific by exact matching of V gene, CDR3 amino acid sequence and J gene to a known reactive TCR set. The reference SARS-CoV-2 TCR set was obtained from MIRA and was filtered for enrichment in COVID-19-positive ImmuneCODE repertoires, whereby public or cross-reactive TCRs were removed. Using the MIRA antigens, annotated TCRs were further analysed by specific ORF or by position within an ORF. Breadth was defined as the number of annotated unique rearrangements divided by the total number of unique productive rearrangements, and depth was defined as the summed frequency of the annotated unique rearrangements. Two-sided Wilcoxon rank-sum tests were used to compare TCR breadth between groups. This is the immuneACCESS table as TCRdb keeps it, with only in-frame sequences that have V and J called. A part of the clones is gone; compared with another copy, unresolved V genes explain less than half, and the rest is unexplained. The V and J calls and the clone size are those of that table, but D and trimming were determined from the DNA. The sample table lists hundreds of thousands of clones, around 86% of them with a count of one. The top ten hold roughly 3.6% of the sample.

The CDR3 starts with the cysteine, ends with the phenylalanine, and has 15 residues. Just the 45-base CDR3 DNA is kept, in frame starting at base 1. CDR1 and CDR2 are drawn from the germline V gene: SNHLY, FYNNEI. The V and J ends are trimmed by 5 bases and 2 bases, leaving 13 bases between them. This specimen's treatment or condition label, interpreted: 15 to 20 received Ad26.COV2.S at low or high dose, single or two shots; about 5 received placebo; per-sample allocation not given. For vaccine and placebo recipients, repertoires were sequenced using samples collected on day 63 after the first injection. In Cohort 1b, around 23 adults aged 18-55 years were enrolled at a single site in Boston, USA, between 29 July and 7 August 2020. As a vaccine, Ad26.COV2.S was a replication-incompetent adenovirus type 26 vector that expressed a prefusion-stabilized SARS-CoV-2 spike protein derived from the original Wuhan strain.

Concerning this clone: Its antigen is not yet known. No much larger clonotype is one base removed from it; base qualities were not supplied.

This TCR was sampled from a person between 18 and 65 years old who received the Ad26.COV2.S COVID-19 vaccine or a placebo. This material consisted of peripheral blood, taken in a trial of Ad26.COV2.S vaccine versus placebo. The chain couples TRBV2 to TRBJ1-5; the best D guess is TRBD1, with 6 bases matching. The sequenced DNA: TGTGCCAGCAGTCCAGGGGATTACGGCAATCAGCCCCAGCATTTT. Its protein reads: CASSPGDYGNQPQHF.